This entry concerns a single T cell receptor beta chain. No antigen is known for it. Reverse transcription used around 500 ng RNA and constant-region primers for alpha and beta. Alpha and beta chain libraries were made separately by chain-specific third strand synthesis with multiplexing indices. TCRdb reprocessed the 5' RACE reads with MiXCR, giving one entry per CDR3 protein. The sample carries under 25,000 distinct CDR3 sequences, about 8.9% recorded once. V lost 3 bases, J lost 3 bases, and 14 bases lay in between. Germline CDR1 is KGHSH and CDR2 is LQKENI. This CDR3 is built from 15 residues. Whole blood was used without fractionation, so all unsorted peripheral T cells were included. This entry comes from a study of HIV-infected patients and healthy controls. Study-wide results and caveats: The authors saw processing only sixteen HIV-infected individuals as a major limitation on generality. During therapy, HIV-associated CDR3s fell significantly in frequency, while CMV-associated CDR3s did not change significantly.

The specimen sequenced was blood. This clonotype was obtained from an adult in good health. The genes are TRBV18 and TRBJ1-2; maybe TRBD1 (5 bases). CDR3 nucleotides: TGTGCCAGCTCACCCGGGCTCGGGACGGACTATGGCTACACCTTC. Translation gives CASSPGLGTDYGYTF.